This T cell receptor (beta chain) comes out of a study of T cells after yellow fever vaccination. The study's findings and limits: The secondary T-cell response peaked on day 5, not day 15, but was weaker. Clones that expanded after primary vaccination mostly reappeared after the booster (roughly 96% CD4, approximately 85% CD8).

Production of TCR cDNA was by 5'RACE template switching, which also added a universal primer site and UMIs. TCRdb analysed the 5' RACE reads with MiXCR anew, one entry per CDR3 protein. The sample has approximately 250,000 distinct CDR3 sequences, approximately 6.8% seen once. A remark on this clonotype: Its antigen is still unknown.

Looked up from germline, CDR1 is LGHDT and CDR2 is YNNKEL (reference sequence). The CDR3 runs to 14 residues. The V segment lost 0 bases and the J segment 11 bases; nucleotides outside the gene matches: 8. Sample: CD4+ T cells sorted from PBMCs, taken on the day of the yellow fever booster vaccination. The sequence was obtained from a man aged 30-40 years who received the YFV17D yellow fever vaccine. The gene calls are TRBV3-1 and TRBJ2-3; 7 bases agree with TRBD2. CDR3 DNA sequence: TGTGCCAGCAGCCAAGAGGGTCGCGGGGGAGGGCAGTATTTT. Translated, it gives CASSQEGRGGGQYF.